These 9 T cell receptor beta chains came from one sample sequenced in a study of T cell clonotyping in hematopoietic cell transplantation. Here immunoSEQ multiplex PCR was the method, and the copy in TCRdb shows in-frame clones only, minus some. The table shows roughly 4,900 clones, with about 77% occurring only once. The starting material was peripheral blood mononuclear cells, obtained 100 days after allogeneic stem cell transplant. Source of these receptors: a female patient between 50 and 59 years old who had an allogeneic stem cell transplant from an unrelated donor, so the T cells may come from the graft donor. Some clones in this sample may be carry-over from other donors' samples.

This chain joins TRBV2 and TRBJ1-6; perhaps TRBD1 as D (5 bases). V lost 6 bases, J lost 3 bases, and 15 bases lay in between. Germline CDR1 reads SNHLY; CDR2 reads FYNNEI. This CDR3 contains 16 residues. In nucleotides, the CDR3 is TGTGCCAGCAGCTATGGGGCCGCTAGCTATAATTCACCCCTCCACTTT. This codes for CASSYGAASYNSPLHF.

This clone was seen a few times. The CDR3 reads CASTPKVPLGPIYF. The DNA of the CDR3 is TGTGCCAGCACCCCGAAGGTCCCTCTAGGGCCCATATATTTT. This chain uses TRBV6-5 with TRBJ1-3; no definite D call. V lost 7 bases, J lost 11 bases, and 21 bases lay in between. CDR3 size: 14 residues. Germline V gene sequence: CDR1 MNHEY, CDR2 SVGAGI.

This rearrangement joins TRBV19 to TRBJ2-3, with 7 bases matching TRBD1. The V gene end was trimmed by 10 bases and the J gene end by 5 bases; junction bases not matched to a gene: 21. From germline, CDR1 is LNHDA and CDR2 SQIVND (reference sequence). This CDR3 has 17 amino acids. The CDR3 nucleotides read TGTGCCACCGCACCCAGGGGGTCGGGGATTCGGGGAGATACGCAGTATTTT. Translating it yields CATAPRGSGIRGDTQYF.

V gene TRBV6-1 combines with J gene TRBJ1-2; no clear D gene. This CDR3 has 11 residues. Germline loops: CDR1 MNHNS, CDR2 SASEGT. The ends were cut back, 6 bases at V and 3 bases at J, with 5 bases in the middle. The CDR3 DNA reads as TGTGCCAGCAGGCTGGACTATGGCTACACCTTC. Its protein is CASRLDYGYTF.

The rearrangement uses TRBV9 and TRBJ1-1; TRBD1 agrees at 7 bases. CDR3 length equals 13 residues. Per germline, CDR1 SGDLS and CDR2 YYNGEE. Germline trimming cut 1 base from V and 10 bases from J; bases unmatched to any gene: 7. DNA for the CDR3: TGTGCCAGCAGCGTAAGGGGGCTCGGGCGAGCTTTCTTT. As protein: CASSVRGLGRAFF.

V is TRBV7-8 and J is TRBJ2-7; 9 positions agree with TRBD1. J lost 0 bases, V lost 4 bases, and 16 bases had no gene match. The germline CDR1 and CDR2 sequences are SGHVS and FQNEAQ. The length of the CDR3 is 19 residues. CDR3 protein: CASSSWGTGIIISSYEQYF. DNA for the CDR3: TGTGCCAGCAGCTCGTGGGGGACAGGGATAATCATCAGCTCCTACGAGCAGTACTTC.

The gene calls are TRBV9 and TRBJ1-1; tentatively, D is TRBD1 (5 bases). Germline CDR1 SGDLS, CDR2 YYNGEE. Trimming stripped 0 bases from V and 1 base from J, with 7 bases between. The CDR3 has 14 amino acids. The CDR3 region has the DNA TGTGCCAGCAGCGTAGGAGGGACGAACACTGAAGCTTTCTTT. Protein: CASSVGGTNTEAFF.

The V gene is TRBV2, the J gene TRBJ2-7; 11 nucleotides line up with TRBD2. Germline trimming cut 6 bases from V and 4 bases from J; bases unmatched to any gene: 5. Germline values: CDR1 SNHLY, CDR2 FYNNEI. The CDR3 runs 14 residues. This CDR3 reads CASRPGTSGYEQYF. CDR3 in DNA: TGTGCCAGCAGGCCCGGGACTAGCGGATACGAGCAGTACTTC. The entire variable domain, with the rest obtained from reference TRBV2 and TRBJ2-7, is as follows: EPEVTQTPSHQVTQMGQEVILRCVPISNHLYFYWYRQILGQKVEFLVSFYNNEISEKSEIFDDQFSVERPDGSNFTLKIRSTKLEDSAMYFCASRPGTSGYEQYFGPGTRLTVT.

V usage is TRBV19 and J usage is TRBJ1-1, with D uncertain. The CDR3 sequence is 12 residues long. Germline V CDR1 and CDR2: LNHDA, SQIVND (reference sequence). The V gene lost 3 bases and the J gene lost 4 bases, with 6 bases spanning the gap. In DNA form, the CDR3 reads TGTGCCAGTAGTATCTCCGTCACTGAAGCTTTCTTT. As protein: CASSISVTEAFF.